Below, one T cell receptor beta chain is given with its context. The data derive from a study of healthy donors' naive CD4 and CD8 T cells. In the study overall: Donors came from three age groups: 20-25, 40-50 and 60-70 years.

Each TCR library used around 540 ng of total RNA and a linear amplification protocol. TCRdb reprocessed the reads with MiXCR, giving one entry per CDR3 protein. The data hold approximately 200,000 distinct CDR3 sequences, with 65% to 75% observed a single time. Looked up from germline, CDR1 is SQVTM and CDR2 is ANQGSEA. The CDR3 is made up of 14 amino acids. V lost 4 bases, J lost 6 bases, and 17 bases lay in between. The sequence was collected from a pool of human donors in good health; the sample pools cells from several healthy donors. Specimen: naive CD4+ and CD8+ T cells sorted from blood, pooled from several donors. The gene calls are TRBV29-1 and TRBJ2-3; D remains ambiguous. The chain's CDR3 is CSVGAGYGSDTQYF. The DNA for the CDR3 is TGCAGCGTTGGGGCTGGTTACGGAAGCGATACGCAGTATTTT.